This TCR beta chain was sequenced for a study of neurological immune-mediated disorders. Points from the study as a whole: TCR clonal expansion peaked in HTLV-1-associated myelopathy patients and was lowest in multiple sclerosis patients.

Time point denoted: longitudinal time-point 3. The study built unsorted libraries from 2 million PBMCs kept at -80 C. This clonotype was counted ten times or more. Its antigen is as yet unknown. The authors made cDNA by 5'RACE with 10-nucleotide random UMIs. From 15-18 subjects, each sequencing run yielded over 170 million TCR-beta sequences. One entry per CDR3 protein, called by TCRdb with MiXCR from the 5' RACE reads. Here the sample spans 95,000 to 110,000 distinct CDR3 sequences, less than 14% being singletons. J lost 3 bases, V lost 4 bases, and 6 bases had no gene match. Germline V gene data show CDR1 as MNHNS and CDR2 as SASEGT. CDR3 size: 15 residues.

Sequencing was carried out using PBMCs. The receptor comes from a female donor with HTLV-1-associated myelopathy (HAM/TSP). The chain couples TRBV6-1 to TRBJ1-5; 7 nucleotides agree with TRBD1. The CDR3 is CASSVTGALNQPQHF. The CDR3 DNA follows: TGTGCCAGCAGTGTAACAGGGGCCCTCAATCAGCCCCAGCATTTT.